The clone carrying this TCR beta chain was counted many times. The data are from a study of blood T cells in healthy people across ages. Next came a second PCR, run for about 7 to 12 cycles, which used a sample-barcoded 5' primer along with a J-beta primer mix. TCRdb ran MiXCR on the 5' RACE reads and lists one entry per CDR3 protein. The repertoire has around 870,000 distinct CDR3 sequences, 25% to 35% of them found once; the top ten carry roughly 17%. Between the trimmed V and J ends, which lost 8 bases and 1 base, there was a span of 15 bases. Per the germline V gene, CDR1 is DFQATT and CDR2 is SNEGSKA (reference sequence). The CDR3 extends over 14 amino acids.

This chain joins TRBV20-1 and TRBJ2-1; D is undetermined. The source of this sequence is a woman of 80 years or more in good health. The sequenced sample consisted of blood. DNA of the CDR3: TGCAGTCCAAGCCGAGGCGGTTCCTACAATGAGCAGTTCTTC. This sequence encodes CSPSRGGSYNEQFF.